One TCR beta chain is described in this entry. Its cognate antigen is unknown. This sample is drawn from a study of cytomegalovirus exposure and HLA in healthy donors. The PCR was carried out with 60 Vbeta primers and 13 Jbeta primers. Repertoires were generated with immunoSEQ multiplex PCR, while TCRdb's copy carries only in-frame clones and drops some. The repertoire has about 140,000 clones, approximately 80% of them found once; the top ten carry roughly 2.4%. The CDR3 is made up of 20 amino acids. Looked up from germline, CDR1 is SNHLY and CDR2 is FYNNEI. The V gene end was trimmed by 2 bases and the J gene end by 6 bases; junction bases not matched to a gene: 14. General study points: Presence/absence analysis assumed near-uniform sequencing depth across donors. Other equally common chains were less clonally expanded than HLA-associated TCR beta chains, a later analysis showed.

The chain combines TRBV2 with TRBJ2-2; TRBD2 matches at 14 bases. The receptor was isolated from a man aged 45 to 65 in good health and CMV-seronegative. The sample consisted of PBMCs. The CDR3 here is CASSEYEVTSGGAFAGELFF. As DNA, the CDR3 is TGTGCCAGCAGTGAATATGAGGTGACTAGCGGGGGGGCGTTCGCCGGGGAGCTGTTTTTT.